The TCR beta chain under discussion was sequenced for a study of CDR3 diversity in severe acne. TCRdb analysed the PCR reads with MiXCR anew, one entry per CDR3 protein. The sample holds over 90,000 distinct CDR3 sequences, 51% seen once. The V gene's germline CDR1 is SGDLS and CDR2 YYNGEE. This CDR3 has 17 residues. As regards this clonotype: An end of the junction differs from the germline gene, which may be a read error.

This clonotype was sampled from a male donor with acne. The chain couples TRBV9 to TRBJ2-2; 12 nucleotides match TRBD1. Sequenced input: blood. The DNA for the CDR3 is TGCGCCAGCAGCTCCCCCGGGACAGGGGGCAAGATCGGGGAGCTGTTTTTT. Its protein product is CASSSPGTGGKIGELFF.